The rows below give T cell receptor beta chains drawn from one sample of a study of T cell repertoires in cytomegalovirus infection. TCRdb itself ran the reads through MiXCR, one entry per CDR3 protein. The sample includes about 490,000 distinct CDR3 sequences, approximately 26% of them seen just once. Material: PBMCs. Receptors were obtained from a human donor in good health (CMV status not recorded). Some clones in this sample may be carry-over from other donors' samples. Each CDR3 is given with its conserved first and last residue. The order of the fields is CDR3 length, J gene, D gene, V gene, CDR3 protein. A D gene is named only where the DNA matches it firmly.

cdr3_length: 15
j_call: TRBJ2-2
d_call: -
v_call: TRBV11-2
cdr3_aa: CASSSGHHLTGELFF

cdr3_length: 17
j_call: TRBJ2-1
d_call: -
v_call: TRBV5-8
cdr3_aa: CASSPAVWAYGYNEQFF

cdr3_length: 14
j_call: TRBJ2-1
d_call: -
v_call: TRBV28
cdr3_aa: CASVAGSSYNEQFF

cdr3_length: 13
j_call: TRBJ1-1
d_call: TRBD1
v_call: TRBV19
cdr3_aa: CASIDRGITEAFF

cdr3_length: 17
j_call: TRBJ2-1
d_call: -
v_call: TRBV10-3
cdr3_aa: CAISESQAGALYNEQFF

cdr3_length: 15
j_call: TRBJ2-7
d_call: -
v_call: TRBV7-2
cdr3_aa: CASSLVVTVSYEQYF

cdr3_length: 17
j_call: TRBJ1-5
d_call: -
v_call: TRBV18
cdr3_aa: CASSPRRGGASNQPQHF

cdr3_length: 15
j_call: TRBJ2-2
d_call: -
v_call: TRBV27
cdr3_aa: CASSSPMRYTGELFF

cdr3_length: 14
j_call: TRBJ1-2
d_call: TRBD1
v_call: TRBV28
cdr3_aa: CASSVGTEVNGYTF

cdr3_length: 14
j_call: TRBJ2-5
d_call: TRBD1
v_call: TRBV19
cdr3_aa: CASTRQGDQETQYF

cdr3_length: 16
j_call: TRBJ2-1
d_call: TRBD2
v_call: TRBV7-2
cdr3_aa: CASSLVGLAGNNEQFF

cdr3_length: 14
j_call: TRBJ1-6
d_call: -
v_call: TRBV7-3
cdr3_aa: CASSLRGAWSPLHF

cdr3_length: 14
j_call: TRBJ2-1
d_call: -
v_call: TRBV28
cdr3_aa: CASSFPPLWNEQFF

cdr3_length: 14
j_call: TRBJ1-1
d_call: TRBD1
v_call: TRBV9
cdr3_aa: CASSVTGAVAEAFF

cdr3_length: 15
j_call: TRBJ1-1
d_call: -
v_call: TRBV9
cdr3_aa: CASSVGHSSNTEAFF

cdr3_length: 13
j_call: TRBJ2-1
d_call: -
v_call: TRBV9
cdr3_aa: CASSVASDNEQFF

cdr3_length: 15
j_call: TRBJ2-2
d_call: TRBD2
v_call: TRBV7-7
cdr3_aa: CASSLWREGTGELFF

cdr3_length: 16
j_call: TRBJ2-2
d_call: TRBD2
v_call: TRBV7-7
cdr3_aa: CASSTLAGGRHGELFF

cdr3_length: 16
j_call: TRBJ1-4
d_call: TRBD1
v_call: TRBV6-1
cdr3_aa: CASRNTDRGTNEKLFF

cdr3_length: 14
j_call: TRBJ1-1
d_call: TRBD1
v_call: TRBV7-8
cdr3_aa: CASSLTGIRTEAFF

cdr3_length: 15
j_call: TRBJ2-5
d_call: -
v_call: TRBV2
cdr3_aa: CASSEGDFNRETQYF

cdr3_length: 13
j_call: TRBJ1-1
d_call: -
v_call: TRBV29-1
cdr3_aa: CSANGGVNTEAFF

cdr3_length: 13
j_call: TRBJ2-1
d_call: -
v_call: TRBV11-3
cdr3_aa: CASRGGSGNEQFF

cdr3_length: 16
j_call: TRBJ1-1
d_call: TRBD1
v_call: TRBV7-9
cdr3_aa: CASSLVQGRGHTEAFF